This T cell receptor beta chain was recovered during a study of cytomegalovirus exposure and HLA in healthy donors. Points on this clone: The antigen is unknown.

Study-level findings and limits: Analysis was performed later, and it showed HLA-associated TCR beta chains to be more clonally expanded than equally common others.

Primers: 60 Vbeta forward and 13 Jbeta reverse. Sequencing used immunoSEQ multiplex PCR; TCRdb keeps in-frame clones, though not all of them. In the table there are tens of thousands of clones, approximately 84% of which are singletons. The germline CDR1 and CDR2 sequences are LNHDA and SQIVND (reference sequence). J was trimmed by 4 bases and V by 5 bases; bases with no gene match: 2. This CDR3 has 14 amino acids. The chain recombines TRBV19 with TRBJ2-5, with TRBD2 matching 12 bases. This TCR came from a man aged 18 to 30 in good health and CMV-seronegative. Sequences were obtained from PBMCs. The CDR3 spells CASSSGLAGETQYF. The CDR3 DNA follows: TGTGCCAGTAGTTCGGGACTAGCGGGAGAGACCCAGTACTTC.